The 17 T cell receptor beta chains reported below all come from one sample, sequenced in a study of CD8+ T cells in alopecia areata. TCR sequencing used cDNA made by reverse transcription of extracted RNA. Generated by immunoSEQ multiplex PCR, the TCRdb table keeps only in-frame clones and is missing some. The table lists around 69,000 clones, under 75% of them singletons. Sequenced here: CD8+ T cells sorted from blood, sampled at week 0. The receptors originated from a human donor with alopecia areata.

This clone was counted only a few times. The chain links TRBV9 to TRBJ2-1, with 11 bases aligning to TRBD1. Germline V lookup: CDR1 SGDLS, CDR2 YYNGEE. This CDR3 spans 16 amino acids. The V segment lost 4 bases and the J segment 7 bases; nucleotides outside the gene matches: 10. The CDR3 DNA sequence: TGTGCCAGCAGCCCGAGGACAGGGGGCGCGAAAAATGAGCAGTTCTTC. Its translation is CASSPRTGGAKNEQFF.

This clone was seen a few times. The genes are TRBV4-1 and TRBJ2-3; tentative D call: TRBD2 (5 bases). Germline V CDR1 and CDR2: MGHRA, YSYEKL. The length of the CDR3 is 17 residues. V lost 0 bases and J 3 bases, leaving 16 bases between the germline ends. DNA of the CDR3: TGCGCCAGCAGCCAAGATCCCCCCGGGGTCACTACAGATACGCAGTATTTT. Amino acid sequence: CASSQDPPGVTTDTQYF.

Here the CDR3 DNA reads TGTGCCAGCAGCAGACGACAGGGGTCCTACGAGCAGTACTTC. This sequence encodes CASSRRQGSYEQYF. The chain uses TRBV5-6 and TRBJ2-7, with TRBD1 matching 8 bases. CDR3 length: 14 amino acids. Unmatched junction bases numbered 4, after V lost 4 bases and J lost 1 base. Per the germline V gene, CDR1 is SGHDT and CDR2 is YYEEEE.

This chain uses TRBV15 with TRBJ2-2; D unresolved. The CDR3 is 11 amino acids. Germline CDR1 is LNHNV and CDR2 is YYDKDF (reference sequence). Trimming left V 9 bases short and J 5 bases short, with 7 bases between. The CDR3 here is CATRETGELFF. The CDR3 DNA is TGTGCCACAAGAGAAACCGGGGAGCTGTTTTTT.

The chain has TRBV5-4 and TRBJ2-5; 9 bases align to TRBD1. Trimming cost V 4 bases and J 7 bases; bases outside gene matches: 11. This CDR3 comprises 15 residues. CDR1 and CDR2 from the germline V gene are SGHNT and YYREEE (reference sequence). This chain's CDR3 is CASSPETGGLGTQYF. As DNA, the CDR3 is TGTGCCAGCAGCCCGGAGACAGGGGGACTGGGGACCCAGTACTTC.

The chain joins TRBV5-6 to TRBJ2-7, with 11 bases lining up with TRBD1. CDR1 SGHDT and CDR2 YYEEEE come from the germline V gene. Unmatched junction bases numbered 3, after V lost 4 bases and J lost 3 bases. The CDR3 spans 14 residues. CDR3 sequence: CASSVGTGGYEQYF. In nucleotides, the CDR3 is TGTGCCAGCAGCGTCGGGACAGGGGGCTACGAGCAGTACTTC.

This chain links TRBV28 with TRBJ2-1; D perhaps matches TRBD2 (5 bases). The CDR3 totals 13 residues. The V end lost 4 bases, the J end lost 7 bases, and 11 bases lay between the germline ends. Germline loops: CDR1 MDHEN, CDR2 SYDVKM. CDR3 loop: CASSSLGGNEQFF. The CDR3 coding sequence is TGTGCCAGCAGTTCCCTCGGCGGGAATGAGCAGTTCTTC. Full variable domain (missing parts from reference TRBV28 and TRBJ2-1): DVKVTQSSRYLVKRTGEKVFLECVQDMDHENMFWYRQDPGLGLRLIYFSYDVKMKEKGDIPEGYSVSREKKERFSLILESASTNQTSMYLCASSSLGGNEQFFGPGTRLTVL.

The chain uses TRBV4-3 and TRBJ1-2; D possibly corresponds to TRBD1 (5 bases). Germline V gene sequence: CDR1 LGHNA, CDR2 YSLEER. The CDR3 runs 14 residues. Trimming removed 3 bases at V and 6 bases at J, with 14 bases between. This CDR3 is CASSHNQGRDGYTF. The CDR3 DNA reads as TGCGCCAGCAGCCACAACCAGGGAAGGGATGGCTACACCTTC.

The chain has TRBV7-3 and TRBJ2-1; D remains ambiguous. In germline, CDR1 is SGHTA, CDR2 FQGTGA. This CDR3 region has 13 residues. V lost 4 bases, J lost 9 bases, and 13 bases lay in between. The CDR3 region is CASSSPPGTEQFF. In DNA, the CDR3 is TGTGCCAGCAGCTCCCCCCCCGGAACTGAGCAGTTCTTC.

V usage is TRBV6-6 and J usage is TRBJ2-1; 8 nucleotides align to TRBD2. The germline CDR1 and CDR2 sequences are MNHNY and SVGAGI (reference sequence). The CDR3 covers 13 residues. V lost 9 bases and J lost 4; bases outside the gene matches: 5. The CDR3 sequence is CASTLADYNEQFF. Written as DNA, the CDR3 is TGTGCCAGTACACTAGCGGATTACAATGAGCAGTTCTTC.

The chain carries TRBV5-1 and TRBJ2-1; 9 bases align to TRBD1. Per the germline V gene, CDR1 is SGHRS and CDR2 is YFSETQ. This CDR3 region has 15 residues. V was clipped by 2 bases and J by 6 bases; unmatched bases: 6. The CDR3 sequence is CASSFPGTGINEQFF. The CDR3 nucleotides are TGCGCCAGCAGCTTTCCCGGGACAGGGATCAATGAGCAGTTCTTC. The entire variable domain, with the rest obtained from reference TRBV5-1 and TRBJ2-1, is as follows: KAGVTQTPRYLIKTRGQQVTLSCSPISGHRSVSWYQQTPGQGLQFLFEYFSETQRNKGNFPGRFSGRQFSNSRSEMNVSTLELGDSALYLCASSFPGTGINEQFFGPGTRLTVL.

A remark on this clone: The conserved phenylalanine or tryptophan normally closing the CDR3 is absent here, so this likely arose from a read error. V usage is TRBV30 and J usage is TRBJ1-1, with D possibly TRBD1 on 5 matching bases. V was cut by 2 bases and J by 4 bases, with 11 bases left in between. CDR3 size: 13 residues. CDR1 is GTSNPN, CDR2 SVGIG, per germline (reference sequence). CDR3 sequence (DNA): TGTGCCTGGAGTTTTAAGACAGTCACTGAAGCTTTCTCT. Translation gives CAWSFKTVTEAFS.

The rearrangement uses TRBV28 and TRBJ2-1, with D perhaps matching TRBD1 (5 bases). This CDR3 has 12 residues. Trimming stripped 8 bases from V and 4 bases from J, with 9 bases between. Germline V gives CDR1 MDHEN, CDR2 SYDVKM. The CDR3 spells CASVGAYNEQFF. CDR3 bases: TGTGCCAGCGTTGGGGCATACAATGAGCAGTTCTTC.

The chain joins TRBV27 to TRBJ2-3; 7 positions match TRBD2. CDR3 length equals 13 residues. The germline CDR1 and CDR2 sequences are MNHEY and SMNVEV (reference sequence). Unmatched junction bases numbered 1, after V lost 5 bases and J lost 2 bases. The CDR3 here is CASSLAATDTQYF. The CDR3 DNA reads as TGTGCCAGCAGTCTAGCGGCCACAGATACGCAGTATTTT.

Only a few counts were recorded for this clone. The rearrangement joins TRBV4-1 to TRBJ2-7; 9 bases line up with TRBD1. The germline CDR1 and CDR2 sequences are MGHRA and YSYEKL. CDR3 length equals 16 residues. V gave up 6 bases and J gave up 0 bases; unmatched junction bases: 9. CDR3 residues: CASSYTGGPGSYEQYF. DNA for the CDR3: TGCGCCAGCAGTTACACAGGGGGCCCTGGCTCCTACGAGCAGTACTTC.

In this sample, this clone turned up a few times. The chain couples TRBV7-9 to TRBJ1-1; 8 nucleotides match TRBD1. The CDR3 consists of 15 residues. Germline CDR1 reads SEHNR; CDR2 reads FQNEAQ (reference sequence). V gave up 5 bases and J gave up 0 bases; unmatched junction bases: 5. Written as DNA, the CDR3 is TGTGCCAGCAGCGTCAGGGGGCGGATGAACACTGAAGCTTTCTTT. It specifies CASSVRGRMNTEAFF. Full variable domain (remainder filled in from reference TRBV7-9 and TRBJ1-1): DTGVSQNPRHKITKRGQNVTFRCDPISEHNRLYWYRQTLGQGPEFLTYFQNEAQLEKSRLLSDRFSAERPKGSFSTLEIQRTEQGDSAMYLCASSVRGRMNTEAFFGQGTRLTVV.

The chain links TRBV13 to TRBJ2-1; a possible D gene is TRBD2 (6 bases). Looked up from germline, CDR1 is PRHDT and CDR2 is FYEKMQ (reference sequence). With 4 bases removed from V and 2 bases from J, the gap between germline ends came to 12 bases. This CDR3 is 15 amino acids long. CDR3 sequence (DNA): TGTGCCAGCAGCTCACGGACTACCACCTACAATGAGCAGTTCTTC. This codes for CASSSRTTTYNEQFF.